These 29 T cell receptor beta chains were sequenced from one sample in a study of cytomegalovirus exposure and HLA in healthy donors (dated by TCRdb to about 2017). Library preparation used the immunoSEQ multiplex PCR assay. For the multiplex PCR, a mixture combining 60 forward primers for TCR Vbeta segments and 13 reverse primers for TCR Jbeta segments was used. What TCRdb holds here is the immuneACCESS table cut down to in-frame rearrangements. Part of the clones is not present; checked against another copy, under half of the missing clones reflect an unresolved V gene, and the others are unexplained. This sample is represented by 230,000 or so clones; 80% to 95% of them were singletons. Approximately 1.5% of the sample belongs to the ten largest clones. The sequenced sample was PBMCs. The source of these receptors is a girl aged 2-10 years in good health and CMV-seronegative.

V and J are TRBV28 and TRBJ1-1, with D maybe TRBD1 (5 bases). This CDR3 region has 16 residues. The V end was cut by 1 base, the J end by 11 bases, with 23 bases between. CDR1 is MDHEN and CDR2 is SYDVKM in the germline V gene. This CDR3 is CASSLFVVAGGGEAFF. The CDR3 DNA is TGTGCCAGCAGTTTATTTGTCGTAGCGGGGGGAGGAGAGGCTTTCTTT.

The chain is built from TRBV7-3 and TRBJ1-5, with 9 positions matching TRBD1. J was trimmed by 1 base and V by 6 bases; bases with no gene match: 13. Germline CDR1 SGHTA, CDR2 FQGTGA. The CDR3 length is 18 residues. In DNA form, the CDR3 reads TGTGCCAGCAGAACCGGGACAGGGTTAGGGGTGAGCAATCAGCCCCAGCATTTT. This encodes CASRTGTGLGVSNQPQHF.

V is TRBV30 and J is TRBJ1-6; the D is unclear. CDR3 length: 12 residues. Trimming left V 2 bases short and J 7 bases short, with 6 bases between. Germline V gives CDR1 GTSNPN, CDR2 SVGIG (reference sequence). The CDR3 DNA reads TGTGCCTGGAGTAGAGGGAATTCACCCCTCCACTTT. It encodes CAWSRGNSPLHF. Together with reference TRBV30 and TRBJ1-6, the CDR3 gives the full variable domain: SQTIHQWPATLVQPVGSPLSLECTVEGTSNPNLYWYRQAAGRGLQLLFYSVGIGQISSEVPQNLSASRPQDRQFILSSKKLLLSDSGFYLCAWSRGNSPLHFGNGTRLTVT.

The rearrangement joins TRBV6-1 to TRBJ2-1; TRBD1 agrees at 7 bases. The CDR3 contains 14 residues. The V gene's germline CDR1 is MNHNS and CDR2 SASEGT. The J segment lost 0 bases and the V segment lost 10 bases, leaving 6 bases of the junction unmatched. The CDR3 is CATSRDSSYNEQFF. The CDR3 region has the DNA TGTGCCACGTCCCGGGACAGCTCCTACAATGAGCAGTTCTTC.

The J gene is TRBJ1-1, the V gene TRBV6-5; 9 positions agree with TRBD1. There are 12 residues in the CDR3. Germline CDR1 and CDR2: MNHEY and SVGAGI. After removal of 8 bases from V and 6 bases from J, the junction contained 4 bases not matched to a gene. The CDR3 here is CASRDRVAEAFF. The CDR3 region has the DNA TGTGCCAGCCGGGACAGGGTCGCTGAAGCTTTCTTT.

The rearrangement links TRBV5-1 to TRBJ2-7, with D maybe TRBD1 (5 bases). CDR3 size: 13 residues. Trimming cost V 4 bases and J 2 bases, with 10 bases left between them. Germline loops: CDR1 SGHRS, CDR2 YFSETQ. CDR3 in DNA: TGCGCCAGCAGCGAACAGGTTACCTACGAGCAGTACTTC. Amino acid sequence: CASSEQVTYEQYF.

The gene calls are TRBV11-3 and TRBJ2-7; 9 bases match TRBD1. Germline V gene lookup returns CDR1 SGHNT and CDR2 YENEEA. The V gene end was trimmed by 3 bases and the J gene end by 1 base; junction bases not matched to a gene: 4. The CDR3 has 15 residues. The CDR3 loop reads CASSLGTGFSYEQYF. CDR3 sequence (DNA): TGTGCCAGCAGCTTGGGGACAGGGTTTTCCTACGAGCAGTACTTC. Using reference TRBV11-3 and TRBJ2-7 for the parts outside the CDR3, the full variable domain is EAGVVQSPRYKIIEKKQPVAFWCNPISGHNTLYWYLQNLGQGPELLIRYENEEAVDDSQLPKDRFSAERLKGVDSTLKIQPAELGDSAVYLCASSLGTGFSYEQYFGPGTRLTVT.

The chain joins TRBV7-9 to TRBJ2-2; perhaps TRBD2 as D (6 bases). The CDR3 has 16 amino acids. Per the germline V gene, CDR1 is SEHNR and CDR2 is FQNEAQ (reference sequence). V was trimmed by 5 bases and J by 5 bases, leaving 18 bases between them. CDR3 region: CASSNAVGRGTGELFF. The CDR3 nucleotides read TGTGCCAGCAGCAACGCCGTCGGGAGAGGAACCGGGGAGCTGTTTTTT.

V is TRBV7-6 and J is TRBJ2-7; 7 bases agree with TRBD1. V trimming: 4 bases; J trimming: 0 bases; junction bases outside the gene matches: 9. Germline assignment: CDR1 SGHVS and CDR2 FNYEAQ. The CDR3 sequence is 16 residues long. The CDR3 DNA is TGTGCCAGCAGCTCTCCACAGGGGCCCTACTCCTACGAGCAGTACTTC. This codes for CASSSPQGPYSYEQYF.

The chain is built from TRBV10-3 and TRBJ2-7; tentatively, D is TRBD1 (5 bases). The CDR3 length is 12 residues. The germline gives CDR1 ENHRY, CDR2 SYGVKD. The V and J ends lost 3 bases and 3 bases respectively, with 6 bases between them. CDR3: CAISDRDYEQYF. CDR3 in DNA: TGTGCCATCAGTGACAGGGACTACGAGCAGTACTTC.

This chain joins TRBV2 and TRBJ2-7, with 12 positions matching TRBD1. Germline V gene data show CDR1 as SNHLY and CDR2 as FYNNEI. This CDR3 has 13 amino acids. Unmatched junction bases numbered 4, after V lost 9 bases and J lost 4 bases. This CDR3 reads CASGTGGAYEQYF. As DNA, the CDR3 is TGTGCCAGTGGGACAGGGGGCGCTTACGAGCAGTACTTC.

The chain carries TRBV6-6 and TRBJ1-6, with 8 bases matching TRBD1. CDR1 MNHNY and CDR2 SVGAGI come from the germline V gene (reference sequence). The CDR3 is 15 amino acids. V dropped 6 bases and J dropped 2; count of bases not matched to a gene: 3. This CDR3 reads CASSRTGPYNSPLHF. The CDR3 DNA follows: TGTGCCAGCAGCAGGACAGGGCCCTATAATTCACCCCTCCACTTT.

The chain uses TRBV10-3 and TRBJ2-2; 12 bases are a match to TRBD2. The CDR3 has 16 amino acids. The germline gives CDR1 ENHRY, CDR2 SYGVKD. Trimming cost V 3 bases and J 6 bases; bases outside gene matches: 5. As DNA, the CDR3 is TGTGCCATCAGTGAAGGGCTAGCGGGAGGGGCCGGGGAGCTGTTTTTT. Protein product: CAISEGLAGGAGELFF.

The chain carries TRBV6-6 and TRBJ1-6, with D uncertain. V shed 6 bases and J shed 7 bases, with 7 bases lying between them. Germline V CDR1 and CDR2: MNHNY, SVGAGI (reference sequence). This CDR3 has 12 amino acids. The CDR3 sequence: CASRGPNSPLHF. The CDR3 DNA follows: TGTGCCAGCAGGGGCCCAAATTCACCCCTCCACTTT.

The chain recombines TRBV13 with TRBJ2-5; tentatively, D is TRBD1 (5 bases). The J call may be faulty, since TRBJ2-7 better matches the DNA end. Germline assignment: CDR1 PRHDT and CDR2 FYEKMQ (reference sequence). The CDR3 covers 13 residues. CDR3 amino acids: CASSDSSSYEQYF. CDR3 in DNA: TGTGCCAGCAGCGACAGCAGCTCCTACGAGCAGTACTTC.

This chain joins TRBV10-3 and TRBJ2-6, with TRBD2 as a possible D gene (6 bases). The CDR3 sequence is 19 residues long. Germline V gives CDR1 ENHRY, CDR2 SYGVKD. V shed 2 bases and J shed 0 bases, with 17 bases lying between them. The CDR3 is CAISERRVTESSGANVLTF. CDR3 sequence (DNA): TGTGCCATCAGTGAGAGGAGGGTAACGGAAAGCTCTGGGGCCAACGTCCTGACTTTC.

This chain joins TRBV6-1 and TRBJ2-5; 7 positions agree with TRBD1. The DNA end is more similar to TRBJ2-7, so the J call may be wrong. This CDR3 contains 16 residues. Germline CDR1 MNHNS, CDR2 SASEGT. The CDR3 protein is CASSEARTGWSYEQYF. CDR3 in DNA: TGTGCCAGCAGTGAAGCCCGGACAGGATGGTCCTACGAGCAGTACTTC.

The chain employs TRBV27 and TRBJ2-3, with D unresolved. From germline, CDR1 is MNHEY and CDR2 SMNVEV (reference sequence). The length of the CDR3 is 12 residues. Trimming cost V 5 bases and J 7 bases, with 10 bases left between them. The CDR3 reads CASSTPPYTQYF. CDR3 coding DNA: TGTGCCAGCAGTACACCCCCCTATACGCAGTATTTT.

The table lists this clone with a count of one. The V call is TRBV2, the J call TRBJ2-1; 11 nucleotides line up with TRBD1. The CDR3 runs 16 residues. The ends lost 6 bases at V and 4 bases at J; junction bases unmatched: 8. Germline V CDR1 and CDR2: SNHLY, FYNNEI. CDR3: CASSARTGGVYNEQFF. CDR3 bases: TGTGCCAGCAGCGCTAGGACAGGGGGCGTTTACAATGAGCAGTTCTTC.

DNA for the CDR3: TGTGCCAGCAGTTTGTCCTTAGCGGGGGGTTACACAGATACGCAGTATTTT. It yields the protein CASSLSLAGGYTDTQYF. This chain joins TRBV28 and TRBJ2-3, with 10 bases fitting TRBD2. This CDR3 has 17 amino acids. With V trimmed by 3 bases and J by 2 bases, 8 bases remained unmatched. From germline, CDR1 is MDHEN and CDR2 SYDVKM.

For this clone: Other nucleotide sequences in the sample specify the same CDR3. The chain joins TRBV29-1 to TRBJ2-2; D gene ambiguous. V shed 2 bases and J shed 8 bases, with 12 bases lying between them. CDR3 length: 13 amino acids. Per germline, CDR1 SQVTM and CDR2 ANQGSEA. CDR3 sequence: CSVESAARGELFF. The CDR3 DNA follows: TGCAGCGTTGAATCGGCCGCGCGGGGGGAGCTGTTTTTT.

The chain joins TRBV7-9 to TRBJ2-2; TRBD2 aligns across 14 bases. V gave up 5 bases and J gave up 7 bases; unmatched junction bases: 3. The CDR3 is 15 residues long. The germline gives CDR1 SEHNR, CDR2 FQNEAQ (reference sequence). The CDR3 reads CASSAGTSGGGELFF. For the CDR3, the DNA is TGTGCCAGCAGCGCCGGGACTAGCGGGGGCGGGGAGCTGTTTTTT.

The chain links TRBV18 to TRBJ2-1; 12 positions match TRBD2. The V gene end was trimmed by 6 bases and the J gene end by 6 bases; junction bases not matched to a gene: 3. Germline assignment: CDR1 KGHSH and CDR2 LQKENI. There are 14 residues in the CDR3. The CDR3 DNA follows: TGTGCCAGCTCGCTAGCGGGAGGGCTCAATGAGCAGTTCTTC. This encodes CASSLAGGLNEQFF.

The chain recombines TRBV12-5 with TRBJ1-6; D is unclear. Germline CDR1 is LGHNT and CDR2 is FRNRAP. CDR3 length equals 14 residues. V dropped 4 bases and J dropped 10 bases, with 14 bases sitting between them. As DNA, the CDR3 is TGTGCTAGTGGTTCCGATTCTAAATTCTCACCCCTCCACTTT. Translating it yields CASGSDSKFSPLHF.

The chain carries TRBV15 and TRBJ1-4; no definite D call. This CDR3 spans 14 amino acids. V was trimmed by 8 bases and J by 0 bases, leaving 10 bases between them. Germline V gene lookup returns CDR1 LNHNV and CDR2 YYDKDF (reference sequence). CDR3 sequence (DNA): TGTGCCACCGAGCCGAGGGCAACTAATGAAAAACTGTTTTTT. As protein: CATEPRATNEKLFF.

The chain is built from TRBV7-9 and TRBJ2-2, with TRBD1 matching over 7 bases. The J segment lost 4 bases and the V segment lost 1 base, leaving 3 bases of the junction unmatched. This CDR3 region has 15 residues. Germline assignment: CDR1 SEHNR and CDR2 FQNEAQ (reference sequence). As DNA, the CDR3 is TGTGCCAGCAGCTTAGGACAGGGCGGCACCGGGGAGCTGTTTTTT. Translating gives CASSLGQGGTGELFF.

CDR3 loop: CASSDLVAGELFF. CDR3 DNA: TGTGCCAGCAGCGATCTAGTTGCCGGGGAGCTGTTTTTT. The chain carries TRBV7-8 and TRBJ2-2, with no clear D. V was pared by 5 bases and J by 6 bases, with 10 bases between. The CDR3 is 13 amino acids. Germline CDR1 SGHVS, CDR2 FQNEAQ.

This sequence joins TRBV27 and TRBJ2-2; 9 nucleotides match TRBD1. Germline loops: CDR1 MNHEY, CDR2 SMNVEV (reference sequence). V shed 5 bases and J 13 bases; nucleotides not matched to a gene: 8. CDR3 length: 13 amino acids. The CDR3 DNA reads as TGTGCCAGCAGTCTGGGACAGGGCACTTTGCTGTTTTTT. Residues: CASSLGQGTLLFF.

The chain is built from TRBV29-1 and TRBJ2-1; TRBD2 matches at 7 bases. The germline CDR1 and CDR2 sequences are SQVTM and ANQGSEA. Losses at the gene ends were 3 bases for V and 8 bases for J; bases not matched to a gene: 13. The CDR3 runs to 15 residues. The CDR3 loop is CSVDTGEGSSDEQFF. CDR3 DNA: TGCAGCGTTGATACGGGGGAGGGGTCCAGCGATGAGCAGTTCTTC.